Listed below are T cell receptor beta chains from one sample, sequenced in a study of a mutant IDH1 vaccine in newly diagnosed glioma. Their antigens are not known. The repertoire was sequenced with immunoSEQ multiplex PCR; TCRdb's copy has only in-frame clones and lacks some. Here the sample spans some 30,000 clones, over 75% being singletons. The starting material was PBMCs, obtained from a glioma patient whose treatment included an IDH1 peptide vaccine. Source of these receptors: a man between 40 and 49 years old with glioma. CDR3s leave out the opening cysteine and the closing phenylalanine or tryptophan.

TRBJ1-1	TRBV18	ASSPLVNTEAF
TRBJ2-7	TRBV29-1	SVEDRAYEQY
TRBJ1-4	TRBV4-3	ASSQDVRIEKLF
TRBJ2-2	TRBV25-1	ASSEVAGFFTGELF
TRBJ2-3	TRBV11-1	ASSLHRTDTQY
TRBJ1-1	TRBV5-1	ASASAPGGDGAF
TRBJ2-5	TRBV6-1	ASSEVAGTGAGETQY
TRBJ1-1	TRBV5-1	ASSLNHRSTEAF
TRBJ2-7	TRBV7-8	ASSLVSPSHYEQY
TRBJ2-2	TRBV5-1	ASSLGLRDTGELF
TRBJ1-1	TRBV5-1	ASTRFPGRLNTEAF
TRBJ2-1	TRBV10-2	ASSEPGRLADPYNEQF
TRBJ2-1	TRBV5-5	ASSLRVTSGFDEQF
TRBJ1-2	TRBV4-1	ASSQDEGREDGYT
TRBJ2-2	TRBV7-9	ASSRSTGELF
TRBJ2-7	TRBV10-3	AISDAGLPVY
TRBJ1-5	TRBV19	ASSPGVQPQH
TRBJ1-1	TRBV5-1	ASSYAAGASNTEAF
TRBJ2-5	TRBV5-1	ASTREKTWETQY
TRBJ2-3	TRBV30	ARERDGTVTDTQY
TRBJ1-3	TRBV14	ASSQERGHKGNTIY
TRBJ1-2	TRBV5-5	ASSLDRGNYGYT
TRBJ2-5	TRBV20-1	SGQHQETQY
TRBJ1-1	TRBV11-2	ASSLGRGRRSTEAF
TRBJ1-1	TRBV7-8	ASSRGGEYAEAF
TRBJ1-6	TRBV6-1	ASMEGSSYNSPLH
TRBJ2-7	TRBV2	ASSEYEQY
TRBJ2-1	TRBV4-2	ASSLDRGHYNEQF
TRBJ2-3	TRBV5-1	ASRAGRSDTQY
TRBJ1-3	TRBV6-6	ASSRGDSSSGNTIY
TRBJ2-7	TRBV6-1	ASSVGTGGAYEQY
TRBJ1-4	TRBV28	ASSDRRNNEKLF
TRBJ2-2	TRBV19	ASSILGERWNTGELF
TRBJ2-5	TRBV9	ASSVAGSVWETQY
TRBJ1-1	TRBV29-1	SVSGVTEAF
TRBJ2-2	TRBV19	ASSMGYPGELF
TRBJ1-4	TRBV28	ASSGTLTGANEKLF
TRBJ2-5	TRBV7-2	ASSQDRYQETQY
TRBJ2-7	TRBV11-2	ASSPLPVQEQY
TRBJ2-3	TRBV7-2	ASSSSGSADTQY
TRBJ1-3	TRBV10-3	AITPGQSFGNTIY
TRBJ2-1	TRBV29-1	SVPTGLAGVGEQF